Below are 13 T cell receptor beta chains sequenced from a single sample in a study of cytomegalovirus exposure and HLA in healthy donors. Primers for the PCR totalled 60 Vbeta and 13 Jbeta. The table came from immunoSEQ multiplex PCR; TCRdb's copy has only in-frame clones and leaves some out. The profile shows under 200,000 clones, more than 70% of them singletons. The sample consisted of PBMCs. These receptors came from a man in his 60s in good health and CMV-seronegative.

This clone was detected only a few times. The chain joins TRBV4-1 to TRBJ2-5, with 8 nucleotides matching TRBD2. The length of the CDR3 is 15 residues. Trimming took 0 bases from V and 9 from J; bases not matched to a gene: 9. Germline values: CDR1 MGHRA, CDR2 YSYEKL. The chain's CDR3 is CASSQESGSGGAQYF. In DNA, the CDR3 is TGCGCCAGCAGCCAAGAGTCCGGATCGGGGGGGGCCCAGTACTTC.

The CDR3 loop reads CASSTSGMPDTQYF. CDR3 sequence (DNA): TGTGCCAGCAGCACTAGCGGGATGCCAGATACGCAGTATTTT. This chain joins TRBV9 and TRBJ2-3; the match to TRBD2 covers 10 bases. The germline CDR1 and CDR2 sequences are SGDLS and YYNGEE. After removal of 4 bases from V and 4 bases from J, the junction contained 3 bases not matched to a gene. This CDR3 spans 14 amino acids. The full variable domain, with the rest looked up from reference TRBV9 and TRBJ2-3, is DSGVTQTPKHLITATGQRVTLRCSPRSGDLSVYWYQQSLDQGLQFLIQYYNGEERAKGNILERFSAQQFPDLHSELNLSSLELGDSALYFCASSTSGMPDTQYFGPGTRLTVL.

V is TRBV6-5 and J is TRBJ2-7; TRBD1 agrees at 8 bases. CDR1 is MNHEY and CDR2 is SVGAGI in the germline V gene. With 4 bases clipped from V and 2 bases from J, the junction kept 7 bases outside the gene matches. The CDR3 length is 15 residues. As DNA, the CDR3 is TGTGCCAGCAGTTCCACGACAGGGGCGACCTACGAGCAGTACTTC. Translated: CASSSTTGATYEQYF.

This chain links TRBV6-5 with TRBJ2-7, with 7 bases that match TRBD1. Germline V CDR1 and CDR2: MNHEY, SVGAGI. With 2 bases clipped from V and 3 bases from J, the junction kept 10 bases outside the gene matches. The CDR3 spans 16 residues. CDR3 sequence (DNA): TGTGCCAGCAGTTACCCTTTGAGAGGGGGCGGCTACGAGCAGTACTTC. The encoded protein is CASSYPLRGGGYEQYF.

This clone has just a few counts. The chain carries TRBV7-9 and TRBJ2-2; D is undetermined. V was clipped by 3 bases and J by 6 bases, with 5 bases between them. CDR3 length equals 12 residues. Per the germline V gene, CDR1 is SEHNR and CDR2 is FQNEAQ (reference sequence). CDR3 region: CASSFSPGELFF. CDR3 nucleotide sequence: TGTGCCAGCAGCTTCAGTCCCGGGGAGCTGTTTTTT. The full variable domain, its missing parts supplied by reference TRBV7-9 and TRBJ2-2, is DTGVSQNPRHKITKRGQNVTFRCDPISEHNRLYWYRQTLGQGPEFLTYFQNEAQLEKSRLLSDRFSAERPKGSFSTLEIQRTEQGDSAMYLCASSFSPGELFFGEGSRLTVL.

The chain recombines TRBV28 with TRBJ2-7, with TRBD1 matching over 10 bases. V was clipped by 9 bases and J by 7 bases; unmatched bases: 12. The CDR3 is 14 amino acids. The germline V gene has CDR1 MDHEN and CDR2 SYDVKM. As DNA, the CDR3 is TGTGCCAGTTATTCCGGGACAGGGGTCTGGGAGCAGTACTTC. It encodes CASYSGTGVWEQYF.

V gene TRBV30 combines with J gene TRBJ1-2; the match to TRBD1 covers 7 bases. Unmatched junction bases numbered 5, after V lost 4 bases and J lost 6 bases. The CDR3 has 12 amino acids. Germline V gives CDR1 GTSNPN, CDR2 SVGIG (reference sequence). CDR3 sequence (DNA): TGTGCCTGGAACTTAGGGGGCCATGGCTACACCTTC. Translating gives CAWNLGGHGYTF.

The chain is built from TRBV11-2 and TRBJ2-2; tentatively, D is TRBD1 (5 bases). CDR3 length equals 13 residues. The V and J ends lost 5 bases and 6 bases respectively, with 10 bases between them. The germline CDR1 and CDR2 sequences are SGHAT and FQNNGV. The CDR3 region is CASSPGQAGELFF. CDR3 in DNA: TGTGCCAGCAGCCCTGGACAAGCCGGGGAGCTGTTTTTT.

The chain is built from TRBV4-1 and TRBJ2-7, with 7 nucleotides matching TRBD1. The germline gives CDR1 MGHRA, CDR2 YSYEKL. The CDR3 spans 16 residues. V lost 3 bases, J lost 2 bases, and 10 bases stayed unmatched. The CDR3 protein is CASSQFPTGTAYEQYF. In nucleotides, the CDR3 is TGCGCCAGCAGCCAGTTCCCGACAGGGACGGCCTACGAGCAGTACTTC.

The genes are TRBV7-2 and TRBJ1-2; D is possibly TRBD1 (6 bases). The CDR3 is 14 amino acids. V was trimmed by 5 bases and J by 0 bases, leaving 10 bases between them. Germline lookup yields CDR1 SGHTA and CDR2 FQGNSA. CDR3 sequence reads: CASSPDRANYGYTF. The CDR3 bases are TGTGCCAGCAGCCCGGACAGAGCTAACTATGGCTACACCTTC.

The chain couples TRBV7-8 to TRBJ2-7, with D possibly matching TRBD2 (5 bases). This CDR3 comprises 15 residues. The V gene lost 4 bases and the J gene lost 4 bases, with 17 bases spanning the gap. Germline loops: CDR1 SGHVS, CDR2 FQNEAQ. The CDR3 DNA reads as TGTGCCAGCAGCTCTCCCGGGAACCCACTATACGAGCAGTACTTC. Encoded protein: CASSSPGNPLYEQYF.

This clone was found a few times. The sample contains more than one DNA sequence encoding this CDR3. The CDR3 region has the DNA TGTGCCTGGAGTAGGGGTCAAGAGACCCAGTACTTC. Its translation: CAWSRGQETQYF. The chain combines TRBV30 with TRBJ2-5; D is possibly TRBD1 (5 bases). Germline CDR1 reads GTSNPN; CDR2 reads SVGIG (reference sequence). With 2 bases removed from V and 2 bases from J, the gap between germline ends came to 6 bases. CDR3 length equals 12 residues.

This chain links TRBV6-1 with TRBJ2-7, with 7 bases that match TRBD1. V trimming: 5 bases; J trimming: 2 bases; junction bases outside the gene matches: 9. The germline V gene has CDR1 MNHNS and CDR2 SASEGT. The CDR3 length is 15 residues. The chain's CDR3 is CASSSTGNNAYEQYF. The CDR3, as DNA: TGTGCCAGCAGTTCGACAGGGAATAACGCCTACGAGCAGTACTTC.